This T cell receptor beta chain was sequenced for a study of a mutant IDH1 vaccine in newly diagnosed glioma. Whole-study context: Mean patient age was approximately 39 years; 62.5% were male and roughly 38% female. Patients had received radiotherapy, temozolomide, or both previously, most receiving both. General study points: Detectable vaccine-induced immune responses arose in 80% to 95% of patients.

TCRdb's table, derived via immunoSEQ multiplex PCR, lists solely in-frame clones and lacks some. The sample records about 50,000 clones, 80% to 90% being singletons. This sample's time point: baseline, week 1 (first vaccination visit). As for treatment: pre-vaccination baseline after standard-of-care therapy. With regard to this clone: Its antigen is unidentified.

Sequences were derived from PBMCs, sampled from a glioma patient treated with radiotherapy, temozolomide or both. This clonotype was obtained from a man aged 35 to 55 with glioma.

The CDR3 DNA reads as TGTGCCAGTAGTATTGAGGGGAGCTACACCTTC. The encoded protein is CASSIEGSYTF. The rearrangement joins TRBV19 to TRBJ1-2; D possibly corresponds to TRBD1 (5 bases). Per the germline V gene, CDR1 is LNHDA and CDR2 is SQIVND (reference sequence). The CDR3 runs to 11 residues. The V end lost 3 bases, the J end lost 9 bases, and 8 bases lay between the germline ends.